This T cell receptor (beta chain) was captured by sequencing in a study of naive and memory T cell subsets. About this clonotype itself: The antigen is not known.

The CDR3 runs 15 residues. CDR1 and CDR2 (germline): ENHRY, SYGVKD. V was pared by 4 bases and J by 4 bases, with 13 bases between. Study-wide results and limits: Each distinct alpha or beta sequence counts as one clonotype. TCR counts from RNA may reflect activation-linked expression changes.

CD8 T cells were positively selected from what remained after CD4 positive selection. Cells stained for CD3, CD4, CD8, CD45RA, CD27 and viability were sorted into four CD45RA/CD27 subsets. The beta constant-region primer was an equimolar mix of two oligonucleotides covering TRBC1 and TRBC2. TCRdb ran MiXCR on the UMI-ligation and nested PCR reads and lists one entry per CDR3 protein. The sample gives some 83,000 distinct CDR3 sequences, around 13% of which show up once; approximately 0.93% is in the top ten. This chain uses TRBV10-3 with TRBJ2-2, with D tentatively TRBD1 (5 bases). The specimen was central memory CD4+ T cells from blood. This TCR was recovered from a human donor in good health. The CDR3 region is CAISGSGLGTGELFF. The CDR3 DNA reads as TGTGCCATCAGTGGCTCAGGGTTGGGCACCGGGGAGCTGTTTTTT.